A single sample is the source of the 9 T cell receptor beta chains below, sequenced in a study of blood T cell repertoires in COVID-19 (TCRdb year 2020). Library method: the immunoSEQ multiplex PCR assay. Sourced from immuneACCESS, this table was stored by TCRdb with only in-frame sequences that have V and J called. A share of the clones is absent; for the studies checked, an unresolved V gene accounts for under half, and the remainder has no known explanation. In this sample the table shows 70,000 or so clones, about 85% of which occur a single time. The ten largest clones capture roughly 3.6% of the sample. The sample was peripheral blood. The receptors stem from a man aged 70-80 years with active COVID-19.

The V call is TRBV18, the J call TRBJ1-1; 8 nucleotides match TRBD1. This CDR3 is built from 15 residues. The V and J ends lost 3 bases and 5 bases, in that order; junction bases with no gene match: 8. Germline V gene sequence: CDR1 KGHSH, CDR2 LQKENI. CDR3 bases: TGTGCCAGCTCACCCCCCGGACAGGGTAGGACTGAAGCTTTCTTT. It encodes CASSPPGQGRTEAFF.

This chain links TRBV7-2 with TRBJ1-5, with 9 bases lining up with TRBD1. J was trimmed by 7 bases and V by 7 bases; bases with no gene match: 8. This CDR3 is built from 14 residues. Germline V gene lookup returns CDR1 SGHTA and CDR2 FQGNSA. The CDR3 loop is CASNDRGRGQPQHF. Written as DNA, the CDR3 is TGTGCCAGCAACGACAGGGGGAGGGGCCAGCCCCAGCATTTT.

The chain is built from TRBV5-4 and TRBJ2-3; perhaps TRBD2 as D (6 bases). Trimming stripped 2 bases from V and 4 bases from J, with 17 bases between. Per the germline V gene, CDR1 is SGHNT and CDR2 is YYREEE (reference sequence). The CDR3 is 16 residues long. CDR3 DNA sequence: TGTGCCAGCAGCTTCCCTTCAGGGACTGACGCAGATACGCAGTATTTT. Encoded protein: CASSFPSGTDADTQYF.

The chain joins TRBV5-1 to TRBJ1-1; TRBD1 matches at 8 bases. The ends lost 3 bases at V and 2 bases at J; junction bases unmatched: 6. The germline V gene has CDR1 SGHRS and CDR2 YFSETQ. This CDR3 has 15 amino acids. The CDR3 DNA reads as TGCGCCAGCAGCTGGAGGGACAGGATTAACACTGAAGCTTTCTTT. Translating it yields CASSWRDRINTEAFF.

The chain employs TRBV11-3 and TRBJ2-3; D remains ambiguous. The germline V gene has CDR1 SGHNT and CDR2 YENEEA. The CDR3 sequence is 14 residues long. With 0 bases removed from V and 1 base from J, the gap between germline ends came to 5 bases. The CDR3 region is CASSLDRGTDTQYF. Written as DNA, the CDR3 is TGTGCCAGCAGCTTAGATCGGGGCACAGATACGCAGTATTTT.

This clone appeared a single time. The chain combines TRBV4-2 with TRBJ2-7, with D perhaps TRBD2 (6 bases). Germline V gives CDR1 LGHNA, CDR2 YNFKEQ. The CDR3 extends over 15 amino acids. V lost 1 base and J 2 bases, leaving 12 bases between the germline ends. The CDR3 coding sequence is TGTGCCAGCAGCCAAGGGGGGGTCCTACCCTACGAGCAGTACTTC. It translates to CASSQGGVLPYEQYF.

The chain joins TRBV30 to TRBJ1-1; D uncertain. Trimming removed 4 bases from V and 4 bases from J, with 13 bases in between. From germline, CDR1 is GTSNPN and CDR2 SVGIG (reference sequence). CDR3 size: 13 residues. The CDR3 is CAWTASGPTEAFF. The CDR3 coding sequence is TGTGCCTGGACTGCTAGTGGCCCCACTGAAGCTTTCTTT. Based on the CDR3 plus reference TRBV30 and TRBJ1-1, the full variable domain is SQTIHQWPATLVQPVGSPLSLECTVEGTSNPNLYWYRQAAGRGLQLLFYSVGIGQISSEVPQNLSASRPQDRQFILSSKKLLLSDSGFYLCAWTASGPTEAFFGQGTRLTVV.

The V gene is TRBV11-3, the J gene TRBJ1-4; a possible D gene is TRBD1 (5 bases). This CDR3 is built from 16 residues. The germline V gene has CDR1 SGHNT and CDR2 YENEEA. V lost 5 bases, J lost 4 bases, and 17 bases lay in between. The CDR3 bases are TGTGCCAGCAGCGCCCTACCGGGGGTGGGTAATGAAAAACTGTTTTTT. Its translation is CASSALPGVGNEKLFF.

The rearrangement links TRBV4-2 to TRBJ1-5; 7 bases map to TRBD1. This CDR3 has 17 amino acids. Per the germline V gene, CDR1 is LGHNA and CDR2 is YNFKEQ. The V gene end was trimmed by 1 base and the J gene end by 1 base; junction bases not matched to a gene: 7. Here the CDR3 DNA reads TGTGCCAGCAGCCAAGGAGGGGGCGGGACCAGCAATCAGCCCCAGCATTTT. It codes for CASSQGGGGTSNQPQHF.